Shown below are 17 T cell receptor beta chains from a single sample sequenced in a study of persistence of HIV-infected CD4 T cells (dated by TCRdb to 2018 to 2020). Antigens for these TCRs are unknown. This specimen's treatment or condition label, interpreted: suppressive antiretroviral therapy. As a nonspecific positive control representing the CD4+ T cell repertoire, cells were stimulated with anti-CD3/anti-CD28 magnetic beads. Sorting of responding CD4+ T cells was based on upregulation of both CD40 ligand and CD69. The immunoSEQ hsTCRB assay version 4 in survey mode was used to sequence TCRbeta repertoires from genomic DNA. As stored in TCRdb, this immuneACCESS dataset retains in-frame rearrangements with V and J assigned. A fraction of the clones does not appear; measured against another copy, unresolved V genes explain less than half of the discrepancy, and the remainder lacks a known reason. The table for this sample lists 35,000 to 50,000 clones; roughly nine tenths of them were counted only once. Around 2% of the sample lies in the top ten.

Sequencing was performed on CD4+ T cells sorted from PBMCs after roughly 18-hour stimulation, taken from a patient who received antiretroviral therapy. Per the publication, the cell subset or site label means: CD40L+CD69+ CD4 T cells responding to anti-CD3/anti-CD28 beads, representing the overall repertoire. These receptors all stem from an adult man with HIV who was CMV-seropositive.

The chain employs TRBV5-1 and TRBJ1-2; 8 nucleotides align to TRBD1. The CDR3 extends over 15 amino acids. Germline V CDR1 and CDR2: SGHRS, YFSETQ. The ends lost 5 bases at V and 2 bases at J; junction bases unmatched: 8. In nucleotides, the CDR3 is TGCGCCAGCAGTCCCGGGACAGGAACAAACTATGGCTACACCTTC. Translated, it gives CASSPGTGTNYGYTF. Together with reference TRBV5-1 and TRBJ1-2, the CDR3 gives the full variable domain: KAGVTQTPRYLIKTRGQQVTLSCSPISGHRSVSWYQQTPGQGLQFLFEYFSETQRNKGNFPGRFSGRQFSNSRSEMNVSTLELGDSALYLCASSPGTGTNYGYTFGSGTRLTVV.

The chain uses TRBV3-1 (or the pseudogene TRBV3-2) and TRBJ2-5; TRBD2 aligns across 12 bases. The CDR3 is 15 residues long. Germline V gene sequence: CDR1 LGHDT, CDR2 YNNKEL (reference sequence). Unmatched junction bases numbered 4, after V lost 5 bases and J lost 3 bases. The CDR3 here is CASSTRLAGEETQYF. Here the CDR3 DNA reads TGTGCCAGCAGCACCAGACTAGCGGGGGAAGAGACCCAGTACTTC.

To note about this clone: One junction end does not reproduce the germline sequence, and a read error may be involved. V and J are TRBV7-2 and TRBJ2-7; 9 positions match TRBD1. The CDR3 extends over 15 amino acids. CDR1 SGHTA and CDR2 FQGNSA come from the germline V gene. CDR3 coding DNA: TGTGCCAGCAGCTCCCCCCGGACAGGGGTCTACGAGCAGTGCTTC. It codes for CASSSPRTGVYEQCF.

The chain is built from TRBV5-4 and TRBJ2-3, with 11 bases matching TRBD1. This CDR3 region has 13 residues. J was trimmed by 6 bases and V by 9 bases; bases with no gene match: 6. Germline V gene lookup returns CDR1 SGHNT and CDR2 YYREEE (reference sequence). The DNA of the CDR3 is TGTGCCACCGGGACAGGGGGGTTCGATACGCAGTATTTT. It yields the protein CATGTGGFDTQYF.

This clone was seen more than once but under ten times. The chain couples TRBV4-1 to TRBJ1-2, with D tentatively TRBD1 (5 bases). This CDR3 comprises 14 residues. Germline CDR1 is MGHRA and CDR2 is YSYEKL. V lost 1 base to trimming and J lost 3 bases, with 9 bases between them. CDR3 bases: TGCGCCAGCAGCCAAGTCGGGGGGGACTATGGCTACACCTTC. Amino acids: CASSQVGGDYGYTF.

The V gene is TRBV5-1, the J gene TRBJ2-7; D call uncertain. V was pared by 1 base and J by 0 bases, with 8 bases between. Germline CDR1 reads SGHRS; CDR2 reads YFSETQ. The CDR3 is made up of 14 amino acids. DNA for the CDR3: TGCGCCAGCAGCTTGAAAGGAAGCTCCTACGAGCAGTACTTC. Amino acid sequence: CASSLKGSSYEQYF.

V and J are TRBV6-4 and TRBJ2-3, with D unresolved. The CDR3 loop spans 14 amino acids. Germline V gives CDR1 MRHNA, CDR2 SNTAGT. The V end was cut by 6 bases, the J end by 3 bases, with 13 bases between. CDR3 amino acids: CASSLLGTTDTQYF. The CDR3 DNA reads TGTGCCAGCAGCCTTCTAGGTACTACAGATACGCAGTATTTT.

The chain joins TRBV15 to TRBJ2-3, with 15 bases aligning to TRBD2. The J segment lost 2 bases and the V segment lost 5 bases, leaving 8 bases of the junction unmatched. This CDR3 is built from 18 residues. Germline V CDR1 and CDR2: LNHNV, YYDKDF (reference sequence). The CDR3 region has the DNA TGTGCCACCAGCCCTGGGGGGACTAGCGGGGGGAACACAGATACGCAGTATTTT. This encodes CATSPGGTSGGNTDTQYF.

This clone was observed a handful of times. The chain combines TRBV21-1 with TRBJ1-1; TRBD1 reflects the table's D call only, with no check against the DNA. TRBV21-1 is given as a pseudogene. The CDR3 extends over 17 amino acids. CDR3: CASSLPPRTGVPLYDFF. In nucleotides, the CDR3 is TGTGCCAGCAGCTTACCCCCCCGGACAGGCGTCCCCCTCTATGATTTCTTT.

The gene calls are TRBV19 and TRBJ2-3; perhaps TRBD1 as D (6 bases). The CDR3 runs 13 residues. CDR1 and CDR2 from the germline V gene are LNHDA and SQIVND (reference sequence). V gave up 6 bases and J gave up 4 bases, with 11 bases separating them. CDR3 nucleotide sequence: TGTGCCAGTAGGACAGGCAGGGCAGATACGCAGTATTTT. Translated: CASRTGRADTQYF.

The V gene is TRBV28, the J gene TRBJ2-7, with 7 bases fitting TRBD1. This CDR3 comprises 14 residues. CDR1 is MDHEN and CDR2 is SYDVKM in the germline V gene. The trim removed 6 bases at V and 1 base at J, leaving 6 bases unmatched. CDR3 sequence: CASRPGQASYEQYF. CDR3 DNA: TGTGCCAGCAGACCCGGACAGGCTTCCTACGAGCAGTACTTC.

The chain couples TRBV5-4 to TRBJ1-3, with D possibly being TRBD1 (6 bases). Germline lookup yields CDR1 SGHNT and CDR2 YYREEE (reference sequence). The CDR3 is made up of 15 amino acids. The germline V and J ends were trimmed by 4 bases and 1 base, with 12 bases remaining between them. CDR3 in amino acids: CASSPGQISGNTIYF. CDR3 nucleotide sequence: TGTGCCAGCAGCCCTGGACAGATTTCTGGAAACACCATATATTTT.

J is TRBJ2-7 and V is TRBV7-2; 10 nucleotides agree with TRBD2. The ends lost 3 bases at V and 3 bases at J; junction bases unmatched: 8. Per germline, CDR1 SGHTA and CDR2 FQGNSA. This CDR3 has 16 amino acids. Here the CDR3 DNA reads TGTGCCAGCAGCTTCCTTACTAGCGGGGCCTTCTACGAGCAGTACTTC. Its protein product is CASSFLTSGAFYEQYF. Combining the CDR3 with reference TRBV7-2 and TRBJ2-7 gives the whole variable domain GAGVSQSPSNKVTEKGKDVELRCDPISGHTALYWYRQSLGQGLEFLIYFQGNSAPDKSGLPSDRFSAERTGGSVSTLTIQRTQQEDSAVYLCASSFLTSGAFYEQYFGPGTRLTVT.

In its sample, this clone was seen a few times. V is TRBV5-6 and J is TRBJ1-4, with TRBD1 matching over 7 bases. The CDR3 extends over 16 amino acids. Per germline, CDR1 SGHDT and CDR2 YYEEEE. V gave up 1 base and J gave up 4 bases; unmatched junction bases: 7. The CDR3 spells CASSLSRQGRNEKLFF. The CDR3 bases are TGTGCCAGCAGCTTGAGCCGACAGGGACGTAATGAAAAACTGTTTTTT.

This rearrangement joins TRBV29-1 to TRBJ2-2; 8 nucleotides match TRBD1. After removal of 6 bases from V and 7 bases from J, the junction contained 10 bases not matched to a gene. CDR3 length equals 14 residues. The germline V gene encodes CDR1 SQVTM and CDR2 ANQGSEA. CDR3 protein: CSVSGQGAGGELFF. CDR3 sequence (DNA): TGCAGCGTCTCCGGTCAGGGGGCCGGCGGGGAGCTGTTTTTT.

The chain couples TRBV11-1 to TRBJ2-7; no clear D. Looked up from germline, CDR1 is SGHAT and CDR2 is FQDESV (reference sequence). V lost 5 bases and J 2 bases, leaving 13 bases between the germline ends. This CDR3 region has 14 residues. CDR3 DNA sequence: TGTGCCAGCAGCCGCCGACGGCCGCCCTACGAGCAGTACTTC. Translating it yields CASSRRRPPYEQYF. The full variable domain, completed using reference TRBV11-1 and TRBJ2-7, is EAEVAQSPRYKITEKSQAVAFWCDPISGHATLYWYRQILGQGPELLVQFQDESVVDDSQLPKDRFSAERLKGVDSTLKIQPAELGDSAMYLCASSRRRPPYEQYFGPGTRLTVT.

This clone appeared a few times. V is TRBV10-3 and J is TRBJ2-2, with 7 positions matching TRBD2. The V and J ends lost 6 bases and 5 bases, in that order; junction bases with no gene match: 18. The CDR3 runs 18 residues. From germline, CDR1 is ENHRY and CDR2 SYGVKD. The CDR3: CAISKTPTERGGTGELFF. CDR3 sequence (DNA): TGTGCCATCAGCAAAACCCCGACTGAGCGGGGTGGGACCGGGGAGCTGTTTTTT.